The following is a T cell receptor beta chain sequence with its context. Together with a sample-barcoded 5' primer, a J-beta primer mix was included in a second PCR lasting about 7 to 12 cycles. TCRdb reprocessed the 5' RACE reads with MiXCR, giving one entry per CDR3 protein. The sample consists of about 730,000 distinct CDR3 sequences, 40% to 45% of them appearing once. This record comes from a study of blood T cells in healthy people across ages. V lost 7 bases, J lost 1 base, and 6 bases stayed unmatched. The CDR3 length is 13 residues. Germline lookup yields CDR1 DFQATT and CDR2 SNEGSKA (reference sequence).

This sequence was found in a woman between 55 and 75 years old in good health. The sample consisted of blood. This chain uses TRBV20-1 with TRBJ1-1; 7 bases align to TRBD1. CDR3 loop: CSVREGANTEAFF. The CDR3 DNA reads as TGCAGTGTCCGAGAGGGGGCGAACACTGAAGCTTTCTTT.